These 13 T cell receptor beta chains were all obtained from the same sample, sequenced in a study of blood T cell repertoires in COVID-19. The assay was immunoSEQ multiplex PCR, and TCRdb's table has in-frame clones only and misses some. This table has a few hundred thousand clones, roughly 85% appearing once. What was sequenced was peripheral blood. These receptors were taken from a young woman with acute or convalescent COVID-19.

The chain is built from TRBV4-1 and TRBJ1-3; the D gene is possibly TRBD1 (5 bases). CDR1 is MGHRA, CDR2 YSYEKL, per germline. This CDR3 region has 15 residues. V was pared by 0 bases and J by 2 bases, with 8 bases between. The CDR3 loop is CASSQDRGTGNTIYF. CDR3 DNA: TGCGCCAGCAGCCAAGATCGGGGGACTGGAAACACCATATATTTT.

The V gene is TRBV30, the J gene TRBJ2-1; D is ambiguous. The CDR3 totals 11 residues. Per germline, CDR1 GTSNPN and CDR2 SVGIG (reference sequence). The V gene lost 1 base and the J gene lost 5 bases, with 3 bases spanning the gap. In DNA, the CDR3 is TGTGCCTGGAGTGCGGACAATGAGCAGTTCTTC. It is translated as CAWSADNEQFF. Filled out from reference TRBV30 and TRBJ2-1, the complete variable domain reads SQTIHQWPATLVQPVGSPLSLECTVEGTSNPNLYWYRQAAGRGLQLLFYSVGIGQISSEVPQNLSASRPQDRQFILSSKKLLLSDSGFYLCAWSADNEQFFGPGTRLTVL.

The chain employs TRBV6-5 and TRBJ1-4, with D possibly being TRBD1 (5 bases). The V gene lost 7 bases and the J gene lost 4 bases, with 16 bases spanning the gap. The CDR3 is made up of 15 amino acids. Germline V gene lookup returns CDR1 MNHEY and CDR2 SVGAGI. The chain's CDR3 is CASMTGQGLNEKLFF. In DNA, the CDR3 is TGTGCCAGCATGACGGGGCAGGGACTTAATGAAAAACTGTTTTTT.

V and J are TRBV30 and TRBJ2-1, with D possibly TRBD2 on 5 matching bases. CDR1 is GTSNPN and CDR2 is SVGIG in the germline V gene (reference sequence). V lost 4 bases and J lost 3, with 13 bases in between. The CDR3 is made up of 14 amino acids. CDR3 nucleotides: TGTGCCTGGATGGTACGGGGTAGCTACAATGAGCAGTTCTTC. Amino acid sequence: CAWMVRGSYNEQFF. The entire variable domain, with the rest obtained from reference TRBV30 and TRBJ2-1, is as follows: SQTIHQWPATLVQPVGSPLSLECTVEGTSNPNLYWYRQAAGRGLQLLFYSVGIGQISSEVPQNLSASRPQDRQFILSSKKLLLSDSGFYLCAWMVRGSYNEQFFGPGTRLTVL.

This sequence joins TRBV10-3 and TRBJ2-1; 11 nucleotides agree with TRBD2. CDR3 length: 15 residues. The V gene end was trimmed by 9 bases and the J gene end by 7 bases; junction bases not matched to a gene: 11. Looked up from germline, CDR1 is ENHRY and CDR2 is SYGVKD. CDR3 in amino acids: CAMSVGASGRNEQFF. The DNA of the CDR3 is TGTGCCATGTCCGTGGGGGCTAGCGGGAGGAATGAGCAGTTCTTC.

This chain connects TRBV5-1 to TRBJ1-1, with 7 bases lining up with TRBD1. The CDR3 contains 17 residues. Trimming took 3 bases from V and 1 from J; bases not matched to a gene: 12. The V gene's germline CDR1 is SGHRS and CDR2 YFSETQ. The CDR3 DNA sequence: TGCGCCAGCAGCTCAACGGGACAGATCCCTTCGAACACTGAAGCTTTCTTT. Protein: CASSSTGQIPSNTEAFF.

The chain carries TRBV7-3 and TRBJ2-1; 9 positions match TRBD2. Trimming at V came to 2 bases and at J to 2 bases, leaving 4 bases not matched to a gene. The germline V gene has CDR1 SGHTA and CDR2 FQGTGA. The CDR3 is 16 amino acids. This chain's CDR3 is CASSLGLAGPYNEQFF. The CDR3 DNA sequence: TGTGCCAGCAGCTTAGGGCTAGCGGGGCCCTACAATGAGCAGTTCTTC.

V and J are TRBV6-1 and TRBJ1-5, with D perhaps matching TRBD1 (6 bases). Germline V CDR1 and CDR2: MNHNS, SASEGT. V was trimmed by 4 bases and J by 6 bases, leaving 19 bases between them. This CDR3 contains 16 residues. CDR3 amino acids: CASSATSGVYRQPQHF. DNA of the CDR3: TGTGCCAGCAGTGCTACCTCAGGGGTATATCGTCAGCCCCAGCATTTT.

This chain uses TRBV5-5 with TRBJ1-5; D might be TRBD1 (6 bases). CDR3 length equals 15 residues. V was trimmed by 0 bases and J by 4 bases, leaving 11 bases between them. Germline V gives CDR1 SGHKS, CDR2 YYEKEE (reference sequence). CDR3 DNA: TGTGCCAGCAGCTTGGAGACAGGAGAGAATCAGCCCCAGCATTTT. The encoded protein is CASSLETGENQPQHF.

This chain joins TRBV4-2 and TRBJ1-2; 8 nucleotides align to TRBD1. Germline V gene lookup returns CDR1 LGHNA and CDR2 YNFKEQ. With V trimmed by 6 bases and J by 8 bases, 11 bases remained unmatched. CDR3 length equals 14 residues. The CDR3 protein is CASSHSQGAEGYTF. The CDR3 DNA reads TGTGCCAGCAGTCATAGTCAGGGGGCAGAAGGCTACACCTTC.

The V gene is TRBV7-9, the J gene TRBJ2-2; D is perhaps TRBD2 (5 bases). CDR1 is SEHNR and CDR2 is FQNEAQ in the germline V gene (reference sequence). This CDR3 contains 15 residues. Trimming took off 4 bases at V and 1 base at J, with 10 bases between the two ends. The DNA for the CDR3 is TGTGCCAGCAGCTCAGGACTGATGAACACCGGGGAGCTGTTTTTT. Amino acids: CASSSGLMNTGELFF.

This rearrangement joins TRBV4-1 to TRBJ2-1, with TRBD2 matching 11 bases. Germline values: CDR1 MGHRA, CDR2 YSYEKL. V shed 1 base, J shed 7 bases, and the junction held 0 bases outside the gene matches. The CDR3 has 14 residues. DNA of the CDR3: TGCGCCAGCAGCCAAGCTAGCGGGAGGAATGAGCAGTTCTTC. Translated, it gives CASSQASGRNEQFF.

The chain uses TRBV27 and TRBJ1-4, with 8 bases fitting TRBD1. The CDR3 has 17 amino acids. Germline V gene data show CDR1 as MNHEY and CDR2 as SMNVEV (reference sequence). V was clipped by 4 bases and J by 8 bases; unmatched bases: 15. Written as DNA, the CDR3 is TGTGCCAGCAGTTCCCCCAGTATAGACAGGGGATACGAAAAACTGTTTTTT. It codes for CASSSPSIDRGYEKLFF.